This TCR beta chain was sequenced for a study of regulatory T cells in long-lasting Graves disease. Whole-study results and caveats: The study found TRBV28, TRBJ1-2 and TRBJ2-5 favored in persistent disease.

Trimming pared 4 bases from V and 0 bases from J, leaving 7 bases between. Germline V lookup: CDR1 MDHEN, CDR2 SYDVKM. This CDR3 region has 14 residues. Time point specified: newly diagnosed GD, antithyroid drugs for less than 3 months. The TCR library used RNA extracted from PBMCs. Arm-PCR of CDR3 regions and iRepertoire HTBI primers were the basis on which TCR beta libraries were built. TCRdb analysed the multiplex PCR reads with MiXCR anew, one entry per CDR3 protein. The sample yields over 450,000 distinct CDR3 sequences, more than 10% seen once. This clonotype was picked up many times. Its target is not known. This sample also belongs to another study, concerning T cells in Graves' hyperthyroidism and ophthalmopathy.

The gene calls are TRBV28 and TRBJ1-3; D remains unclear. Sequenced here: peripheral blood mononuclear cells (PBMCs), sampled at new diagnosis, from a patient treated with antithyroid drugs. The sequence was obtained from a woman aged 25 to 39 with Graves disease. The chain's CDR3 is CASSSEYSGNTIYF. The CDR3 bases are TGTGCCAGCAGTTCAGAGTACTCTGGAAACACCATATATTTT.